A selection of T cell receptor beta chains follows, all from one sample in a study of T cell responses to AZD1222 COVID-19 vaccine. Generated by immunoSEQ multiplex PCR, the TCRdb table keeps only in-frame clones and is missing some. The table includes about 120,000 clones, about 85% detected once. The sequencing used peripheral blood, collected 28 days after the second AZD1222 dose. Receptors originate from an adult who received the AZD1222 COVID-19 vaccine. Each CDR3 is given with its conserved first and last residue. A D gene is named only where the DNA matches it firmly. Size values are once, few and many counts, or a class for expanded clones, and some rows have none.

-,TRBV11-1,-,TRBJ2-7,TGTGCCACCAACCCTGGGGGTTCCTCCTACGAGCAGTACTTC,CATNPGGSSYEQYF
-,TRBV18,-,TRBJ2-7,TGTGCCAGCTCACCACCCGGCGTGGGGGCCTACGAGCAGTACTTC,CASSPPGVGAYEQYF
-,TRBV3-1/TRBV3-2,TRBD1,TRBJ2-1,TGTGCCAGCAGCTCTCGGATTATCGGACAGGGGAACAATGAGCAGTTCTTC,CASSSRIIGQGNNEQFF
-,TRBV5-5,-,TRBJ1-3,TGTGCCAGCAGCTTGGTTGGGGGATTCTCAGGAAACACCATATATTTT,CASSLVGGFSGNTIYF
-,TRBV6-5,-,TRBJ1-6,TGTGCCAGCAGAAATAATAATTCACCCCTCCACTTT,CASRNNNSPLHF
-,TRBV6-5,TRBD1,TRBJ1-1,TGTGCCAGCAGGGCCGGGACAGTACCACACACTGAAGCTTTCTTT,CASRAGTVPHTEAFF
once,TRBV5-1,-,TRBJ1-1,TGCGCCAGCAGCTGGTCGGGGACTGAAGCTTTCTTT,CASSWSGTEAFF
-,TRBV7-2,TRBD1,TRBJ1-5,TGTGCCAGCAGCTTAACAGGGGGCGCGGGCGTGGATTTT,CASSLTGGAGVDF
-,TRBV12-3/TRBV12-4,-,TRBJ1-1,TGTGCCAGCAGTGAGAACACTGAAGCTTTCTTT,CASSENTEAFF
once,TRBV19,-,TRBJ2-4,TGTGCCAGTAGTATCGCAGTCAAAAACATTCAGTACTTC,CASSIAVKNIQYF
-,TRBV5-1,-,TRBJ2-7,TGCGCCAGCAGCTTGGGATCGGTAAATTACGAGCAGTACTTC,CASSLGSVNYEQYF
-,TRBV7-3,TRBD1,TRBJ2-5,TGTGCCAGCAGCTCCACAGGGGAATGGGAGACCCAGTACTTC,CASSSTGEWETQYF
-,TRBV2,TRBD1,TRBJ2-1,TGTGCCAGCAGGCATGGACAGGTTCTCTACAATGAGCAGTTCTTC,CASRHGQVLYNEQFF
-,TRBV5-1,-,TRBJ1-4,TGCGCCAGCCCCCCCGCGGAAAAACTGTTTTTT,CASPPAEKLFF
-,TRBV19,TRBD1,TRBJ1-4,TGTGCCAGTAGTTTCGACAGGGGTAACGAAAAACTGTTTTTT,CASSFDRGNEKLFF
-,TRBV7-8,TRBD2,TRBJ2-7,TGTGCCAGCAGCTCGCCGGGACTAGCTGGCGAGCAGTACTTC,CASSSPGLAGEQYF
-,TRBV5-1,TRBD2,TRBJ2-2,TGCGCCAGCAGCGCCGGACTAGCGGGGGCCAACACCGGGGAGCTGTTTTTT,CASSAGLAGANTGELFF
-,TRBV27,TRBD1,TRBJ1-6,TGTGCCAGCAGTTTATCGGACAGGGCCCCGCTCTATAATTCACCCCTCCACTTT,CASSLSDRAPLYNSPLHF
-,TRBV11-2,TRBD1,TRBJ2-2,TGTGCCAGCAGCACCTACCGAAAGGGACAGGGGGCGGGAGGGGAGCTGTTTTTT,CASSTYRKGQGAGGELFF
-,TRBV2,-,TRBJ2-2,TGTGCCAGCAGGAGGGGGTACACCGGGGAGCTGTTTTTT,CASRRGYTGELFF
-,TRBV27,-,TRBJ2-7,TGTGCCAGCCAGACCCTAGGGGGAACCGACTACGAGCAGTACTTC,CASQTLGGTDYEQYF
-,TRBV10-1,TRBD1,TRBJ2-7,TGCGCCAGCAGCCAAGGGACAGGGGTCGACGAGCAGTACTTC,CASSQGTGVDEQYF